The 22 T cell receptor beta chains given below trace back to one sample, sequenced in a study of T cells in tuberculosis (dated by TCRdb to 2016 to 2019). The library was generated by the immunoSEQ multiplex PCR assay. TCRdb stores this immuneACCESS table with in-frame sequences only. Part of the clones is absent; in the studies checked, under half of the shortfall reflects unresolved V genes, and no reason is known for the rest. The table for this sample lists about 58,000 clones; roughly 87% of them were counted only once. The ten most abundant clones make up 20% to 25% of the sample. PBMC were thawed, rested overnight, stained with a GMM-loaded CD1B tetramer, a Live/Dead dye and anti-CD3, and then sorted on a FACS Aria II. C32 glucose monomycolate purified from Rhodococcus equi was loaded onto CD1B tetramers. Sequences were obtained from CD1b-GMM tetramer-negative cells sorted from PBMCs. The cell subset or site tag for this specimen amounts to: T cells not binding CD1B-GMM tetramer, sorted from same donor. The receptors were gathered from an adult woman with latent tuberculosis.

This chain joins TRBV7-9 and TRBJ1-1; 8 bases are a match to TRBD1. The CDR3 spans 15 residues. J was trimmed by 6 bases and V by 4 bases; bases with no gene match: 10. The germline V gene encodes CDR1 SEHNR and CDR2 FQNEAQ (reference sequence). The CDR3 DNA follows: TGTGCCAGCAGCTCTCAGGGGGCGATCGCTCCTGAAGCTTTCTTT. Amino acids: CASSSQGAIAPEAFF.

V gene TRBV4-1 combines with J gene TRBJ2-3; D is perhaps TRBD1 (6 bases). V was clipped by 4 bases and J by 8 bases, with 13 bases between them. Germline V CDR1 and CDR2: MGHRA, YSYEKL. The CDR3 totals 13 residues. The CDR3 coding sequence is TGCGCCAGCAGCCCTACAGGGTTGGGTACGCAGTATTTT. Amino acids: CASSPTGLGTQYF.

V gene TRBV6-4 combines with J gene TRBJ2-7; 7 bases are shared with TRBD2. With 3 bases clipped from V and 5 bases from J, the junction kept 7 bases outside the gene matches. CDR3 length equals 14 residues. Germline V gives CDR1 MRHNA, CDR2 SNTAGT. CDR3 DNA sequence: TGTGCCAGCAGTGAGCGGCGGGAGACCCACGAGCAGTACTTC. This gives the protein CASSERRETHEQYF.

This clone was observed once. This sequence joins TRBV2 and TRBJ1-5; 9 bases are a match to TRBD1. This CDR3 region has 15 residues. Trimming removed 8 bases from V and 2 bases from J; junction bases left unmatched: 7. CDR1 and CDR2 from the germline V gene are SNHLY and FYNNEI. CDR3: CASLKQGAGNQPQHF. DNA of the CDR3: TGTGCCAGCCTAAAACAGGGGGCTGGCAATCAGCCCCAGCATTTT.

The rearrangement links TRBV27 to TRBJ2-5, with D possibly being TRBD1 (5 bases). The germline V gene encodes CDR1 MNHEY and CDR2 SMNVEV (reference sequence). The CDR3 consists of 15 residues. Trimming took off 5 bases at V and 1 base at J, with 14 bases between the two ends. The CDR3: CASSLGSTAQETQYF. CDR3 nucleotides: TGTGCCAGCAGTCTGGGTTCGACAGCCCAAGAGACCCAGTACTTC.

The DNA for the CDR3 is TGTGCCAGCAGCGAGAGGACAGGGTCCGGGGAGCTGTTTTTT. Its translation: CASSERTGSGELFF. The chain carries TRBV11-1 and TRBJ2-2; 8 bases align to TRBD1. Germline V CDR1 and CDR2: SGHAT, FQDESV (reference sequence). V shed 5 bases, J shed 6 bases, and the junction held 5 bases outside the gene matches. This CDR3 contains 14 residues.

The chain couples TRBV5-1 to TRBJ2-7; TRBD2 is a possible D gene (6 bases). Germline V gives CDR1 SGHRS, CDR2 YFSETQ. Trimming removed 0 bases at V and 5 bases at J, with 18 bases between. The length of the CDR3 is 16 residues. In nucleotides, the CDR3 is TGCGCCAGCAGCTTGGGTTGGCAGGTCGGGGGTGACGAGCAGTACTTC. As protein: CASSLGWQVGGDEQYF.

The rearrangement joins TRBV4-1 to TRBJ1-2; D not resolved. Germline CDR1 MGHRA, CDR2 YSYEKL. V was cut by 0 bases and J by 2 bases, with 7 bases left in between. This CDR3 is 14 amino acids long. CDR3 loop: CASSQDTLNYGYTF. CDR3 sequence (DNA): TGCGCCAGCAGCCAAGATACACTAAACTATGGCTACACCTTC.

The chain employs TRBV19 and TRBJ2-3; 10 bases are a match to TRBD2. V shed 9 bases and J 6 bases; nucleotides not matched to a gene: 6. The length of the CDR3 is 13 residues. Per germline, CDR1 LNHDA and CDR2 SQIVND (reference sequence). CDR3 DNA: TGTGCCAGCCGTGCTAGCGGGAGTGATACGCAGTATTTT. This codes for CASRASGSDTQYF.

The chain joins TRBV28 to TRBJ2-3; 10 bases line up with TRBD2. Germline loops: CDR1 MDHEN, CDR2 SYDVKM. The CDR3 has 16 amino acids. The V and J ends lost 4 bases and 2 bases, in that order; junction bases with no gene match: 6. The CDR3 nucleotides are TGTGCCAGCAGTTCCCCACTAGCGGGGATCACAGATACGCAGTATTTT. It specifies CASSSPLAGITDTQYF.

This clone occurred once. The chain links TRBV6-5 to TRBJ2-1; 8 nucleotides agree with TRBD1. Trimming removed 5 bases from V and 15 bases from J; junction bases left unmatched: 18. The CDR3 consists of 15 residues. Germline CDR1 MNHEY, CDR2 SVGAGI. The CDR3 reads CASSPRDRLDRSLFF. DNA for the CDR3: TGTGCCAGCAGTCCCCGGGACAGGTTGGACCGTTCGCTGTTCTTC.

The rearrangement links TRBV19 to TRBJ2-3; 8 bases align to TRBD2. CDR1 and CDR2 from the germline V gene are LNHDA and SQIVND (reference sequence). V was clipped by 5 bases and J by 2 bases; unmatched bases: 15. The CDR3 has 18 amino acids. The CDR3 loop reads CASSEVAGRHTYTDTQYF. CDR3 in DNA: TGTGCCAGTAGTGAGGTAGCGGGACGACATACCTACACAGATACGCAGTATTTT.

V and J are TRBV15 and TRBJ1-2, with D possibly matching TRBD1 (5 bases). The CDR3 has 13 residues. Germline loops: CDR1 LNHNV, CDR2 YYDKDF (reference sequence). V gave up 5 bases and J gave up 4 bases, with 11 bases separating them. The CDR3 DNA follows: TGTGCCACCAGCCCCGACAGATCCTATGGCTACACCTTC. Its translation is CATSPDRSYGYTF.

The chain links TRBV28 to TRBJ1-2; 8 bases fit TRBD1. CDR3 size: 14 residues. Germline lookup yields CDR1 MDHEN and CDR2 SYDVKM. J gave up 5 bases and V 2 bases, and 4 bases lay outside the gene matches. CDR3 coding DNA: TGTGCCAGCAGTTTAGGGAGGACAGGGTATGGCTACACCTTC. Its translation: CASSLGRTGYGYTF.

The genes are TRBV4-3 and TRBJ1-3; 9 bases align to TRBD1. This CDR3 comprises 15 residues. V shed 3 bases and J 4 bases; nucleotides not matched to a gene: 4. Germline V gives CDR1 LGHNA, CDR2 YSLEER. The CDR3 is CASSQYRGPGNTIYF. The DNA of the CDR3 is TGCGCCAGCAGCCAGTACAGGGGGCCGGGAAACACCATATATTTT.

This chain links TRBV15 with TRBJ1-1, with a possible D match to TRBD1 (5 bases). The CDR3 covers 16 residues. Germline V gene data show CDR1 as LNHNV and CDR2 as YYDKDF (reference sequence). The V end lost 1 base, the J end lost 6 bases, and 18 bases lay between the germline ends. CDR3 residues: CATSRAGTGVSAEAFF. In nucleotides, the CDR3 is TGTGCCACCAGCAGAGCGGGGACGGGAGTTTCGGCTGAAGCTTTCTTT.

This clone was observed a single time. The chain joins TRBV15 to TRBJ1-1, with D perhaps TRBD1 (6 bases). Germline lookup yields CDR1 LNHNV and CDR2 YYDKDF (reference sequence). Trimming removed 8 bases at V and 4 bases at J, with 20 bases between. This CDR3 contains 15 residues. This CDR3 reads CATWNGTSYGTEAFF. Here the CDR3 DNA reads TGTGCCACCTGGAACGGGACATCCTATGGCACTGAAGCTTTCTTT.

The V and J genes are TRBV7-8 and TRBJ2-7; 8 bases align to TRBD2. The V and J ends lost 2 bases and 3 bases, in that order; junction bases with no gene match: 9. The CDR3 sequence is 16 residues long. The germline gives CDR1 SGHVS, CDR2 FQNEAQ. The CDR3 nucleotides are TGTGCCAGCAGCTTATCTGCGGGAGGAAGTAGCTACGAGCAGTACTTC. Residues: CASSLSAGGSSYEQYF. Variable domain in full (rest from reference TRBV7-8 and TRBJ2-7): GAGVSQSPRYKVAKRGQDVALRCDPISGHVSLFWYQQALGQGPEFLTYFQNEAQLDKSGLPSDRFFAERPEGSVSTLKIQRTQQEDSAVYLCASSLSAGGSSYEQYFGPGTRLTVT.

The chain carries TRBV28 and TRBJ2-7, with 10 bases identical to TRBD2. Germline V gives CDR1 MDHEN, CDR2 SYDVKM. The CDR3 has 13 amino acids. The V gene end was trimmed by 2 bases and the J gene end by 5 bases; junction bases not matched to a gene: 0. The CDR3 sequence: CASSLLAGDEQYF. As DNA, the CDR3 is TGTGCCAGCAGTTTACTAGCGGGAGACGAGCAGTACTTC. Using reference TRBV28 and TRBJ2-7 for the parts outside the CDR3, the full variable domain is DVKVTQSSRYLVKRTGEKVFLECVQDMDHENMFWYRQDPGLGLRLIYFSYDVKMKEKGDIPEGYSVSREKKERFSLILESASTNQTSMYLCASSLLAGDEQYFGPGTRLTVT.

This clone was counted between two and nine times. The V and J genes are TRBV10-3 and TRBJ2-2; perhaps TRBD2 as D (6 bases). V was cut by 7 bases and J by 8 bases, with 14 bases left in between. The V gene's germline CDR1 is ENHRY and CDR2 SYGVKD. The CDR3 consists of 13 residues. Written as DNA, the CDR3 is TGTGCCATCACGGAGGGCCTGAGTGGGGAGCTGTTTTTT. Its translation is CAITEGLSGELFF.

The chain has TRBV28 and TRBJ1-1; no definite D call. V was cut by 1 base and J by 4 bases, with 10 bases left in between. The CDR3 contains 14 residues. CDR1 is MDHEN, CDR2 SYDVKM, per germline. The DNA of the CDR3 is TGTGCCAGCAGTTTATCGCGCGGCATCACTGAAGCTTTCTTT. Translation: CASSLSRGITEAFF. The variable domain in full, with the rest retrieved from reference TRBV28 and TRBJ1-1, is DVKVTQSSRYLVKRTGEKVFLECVQDMDHENMFWYRQDPGLGLRLIYFSYDVKMKEKGDIPEGYSVSREKKERFSLILESASTNQTSMYLCASSLSRGITEAFFGQGTRLTVV.

The table lists this clone with a count of one. This chain joins TRBV5-4 and TRBJ2-3; 8 nucleotides line up with TRBD2. CDR1 is SGHNT, CDR2 YYREEE, per germline (reference sequence). After removal of 2 bases from V and 6 bases from J, the junction contained 11 bases not matched to a gene. This CDR3 has 16 residues. CDR3 bases: TGTGCCAGCAGCTTATTTTCGGGACTAGTCCTTGATACGCAGTATTTT. As protein: CASSLFSGLVLDTQYF.